This T cell receptor (beta chain) stems from a study of T cells after yellow fever vaccination. Germline V CDR1 and CDR2: SEHNR, FQNEAQ (reference sequence). This CDR3 comprises 12 residues. The ends were cut back, 5 bases at V and 3 bases at J, with 5 bases in the middle. This clonotype was seen a few times. Each CDR3 protein is one row after TCRdb ran MiXCR on the 5' RACE reads. The sample holds hundreds of thousands of distinct CDR3 sequences, 9.5% to 15% seen once. V and J are TRBV7-9 and TRBJ1-3; D is uncertain. The receptor was derived from a man between 18 and 35 years old who received the YFV17D yellow fever vaccine. Sample: CD4+ T cells sorted from PBMCs, taken 15 days after the yellow fever booster vaccination. CDR3 residues: CASSMVGNTIYF. The DNA for the CDR3 is TGTGCCAGCAGCATGGTTGGAAACACCATATATTTT.